The following is a T cell receptor beta chain sequence with its context. Its antigen remains undetermined. No base quality information exists; no much larger clone differs at one position. The data originate from a study of Tregs in tolerant kidney transplant recipients (dated by TCRdb to 2018 to 2020). For context, the study as a whole: The study used TCRbeta sequencing to identify donor-specific regulatory T cells before combined kidney and bone marrow transplantation, then tracked those cells after transplant. In a few healthy controls, several methods of expanding Tregs specific for an allogeneic donor were compared by TCRbeta repertoire sequencing. Paper-wide results and their limitations: The study was limited by small patient numbers, and the findings need validation in larger populations and under other immunosuppression protocols. Expanding Tregs with activated donor B cells appeared to identify the most biologically relevant and donor-specific TCRbeta repertoire. Although technical replication error seemed to be minimal, the question of biological reproducibility was not addressed directly.

The CDR3 holds 14 amino acids from the cysteine to the phenylalanine. Only CDR3 DNA remains: 42 bases, in frame from the first base. Via the germline V gene, CDR1 is WSHSY and CDR2 SAAADI. The germline ends are 10 bases apart after V is trimmed by 5 bases and J by 3 bases. Unstimulated Tregs (CD4+CD25+CD127-), CD4+ non-Tregs (CD4+CD25-), CD4 and CD8 cells were FACS-sorted from thawed PBMCs. Blood from healthy controls was obtained either as purchased buffy coats or from healthy volunteers. Healthy control blood was processed to PBMCs with a Ficoll density gradient and then cryopreserved, whereas patient PBMCs were collected both before and after transplant. For TCRbeta CDR3 sequencing, genomic DNA from the sorted cells was extracted using the QIAGEN DNeasy Blood and Tissue Kit. High-throughput TCRbeta CDR3 sequencing, which included PCR amplification with bias correction and internal controls, was done commercially through immunoSEQ. Processing in the source paper ran as follows. Unique productive TCRbeta sequences were defined by CDR3 nucleotide sequence where primers matched, otherwise by CDR3 amino acid sequence with Vbeta and Jbeta genes. To correct for sorting error, sequences found in more than one sorted population at a frequency ratio of 2:1 or less were discarded, and the remaining shared sequences were assigned to the population with the higher frequency. Donor-reactive sequences were defined as at least 5-fold expanded in CFSE-low cells versus unstimulated cells, with frequency of at least 0.01% in CFSE-low cells. Jensen-Shannon divergence calculated on the top 100 TCRbeta sequences ranked by frequency was used to measure repertoire divergence. For samples with multiple sequencing runs, sorting error was corrected separately for each run before the runs were pooled. Drawn from immuneACCESS, this table holds only the in-frame rearrangements with V and J called that TCRdb kept. Clones are partly lost; checked studies trace under half to an unresolved V gene and leave the rest unexplained. That table gives V, J and clone size, and the DNA gave D and trimming. The sample table records roughly 120,000 clones; about 90% of these occur just once. The ten largest clonotypes hold approximately 0.62% of the sample.

The chain joins TRBV10-2 to TRBJ2-2; the D gene is perhaps TRBD1, from 5 matching bases. This TCR was recovered from a human donor in good health. Sequencing used CD4+ T cells from blood. The nucleotides read TGCGCCAGCAGTAGTACAGGCTACACCGGGGAGCTGTTTTTT. Its product reads: CASSSTGYTGELFF.